This TCR beta chain was sequenced in a study of control samples from healthy donors and cancer patients. Trimming removed 0 bases at V and 1 base at J, with 7 bases between. Germline V lookup: CDR1 SGHRS, CDR2 YFSETQ. The CDR3 sequence is 14 residues long. Profiled with immunoSEQ multiplex PCR; TCRdb holds only in-frame clones, not every one. This table has 140,000 or so clones, around 92% appearing once. This receptor was identified in a man between 25 and 39 years old in good health. Sample: blood. The V and J genes are TRBV5-1 and TRBJ1-1; D is unclear. The chain's CDR3 is CASSLVDPNTEAFF. CDR3 sequence (DNA): TGCGCCAGCAGCTTGGTTGACCCGAACACTGAAGCTTTCTTT.